What follows is one TCR beta chain and its context. The antigen is not known. The record originates from a study of identical twins. Study outcomes and limitations: Researchers reported excess low generation probability among twin-shared out-of-frame alpha sequences.

MiXCR, applied by TCRdb to the 5' RACE reads, yields one record per CDR3 protein. The sample yields 1,800,000 or so distinct CDR3 sequences, under 35% seen once. The trim removed 0 bases at V and 6 bases at J, leaving 6 bases unmatched. The CDR3 totals 14 residues. Germline CDR1 reads SGHNT; CDR2 reads YYREEE (reference sequence). Source material: cord blood. The receptor was derived from a newborn girl in good health. The chain combines TRBV5-4 with TRBJ2-7; 7 bases are shared with TRBD1. The CDR3 spells CASSLGRTGAEQYF. The CDR3 DNA reads TGTGCCAGCAGCTTGGGTCGGACAGGCGCCGAGCAGTACTTC. Full variable domain (rest looked up from reference TRBV5-4 and TRBJ2-7): ETGVTQSPTHLIKTRGQQVTLRCSSQSGHNTVSWYQQALGQGPQFIFQYYREEENGRGNFPPRFSGLQFPNYSSELNVNALELDDSALYLCASSLGRTGAEQYFGPGTRLTVT.